Sequencing of this T cell receptor beta chain was carried out in a study of post-analysis software for immune sequencing data. Findings and caveats of the study: Batch-mates among the samples co-clustered strongly by F measure. Several TRBV segments were more frequent in patients than controls; TRBV5-6, TRBV5-1 and TRBV20-1 belonged to this group.

A remark on this clonotype: What it recognizes is unknown.

Unique molecular identifiers were carried by the TCR beta cDNA libraries. It was from about 0.98 to 11 million T cells that roughly 0.5 million cDNA molecules came. MiXCR, applied by TCRdb to the PCR reads, yields one record per CDR3 protein. This sample has 600,000 to 750,000 distinct CDR3 sequences; approximately 60% occur once, and the top ten carry about 11%. V lost 6 bases and J lost 8; bases outside the gene matches: 5. Germline V gives CDR1 SQVTM, CDR2 ANQGSEA. CDR3 length equals 12 residues. The TCR originated in a girl aged 2 to 10 with multiple sclerosis. Sequences were obtained from blood. This chain links TRBV29-1 with TRBJ2-1, with TRBD2 identical over 9 bases. CDR3 residues: CSVGLALDEQFF. The CDR3 DNA is TGCAGCGTGGGACTAGCCCTCGATGAGCAGTTCTTC.